This note documents a single T cell receptor (beta chain) sequence. The data stem from a study of graft-versus-host responses after intestinal transplantation. This CDR3 is built from 13 residues. Looked up from germline, CDR1 is MNHNS and CDR2 is SASEGT. The V and J ends lost 1 base and 3 bases respectively, with 7 bases between them. Measured with immunoSEQ multiplex PCR; TCRdb has only the in-frame clones, and not every one. The sample records some 7,000 clones, under 40% being singletons. This receptor was taken from a human patient who was an organ donor for intestinal transplantation. V gene TRBV6-1 combines with J gene TRBJ2-7; D not certain. The source was alloreactive CD4+ T cells from a mixed lymphocyte reaction culture, collected before transplantation. Indicated subset: CFSE-low proliferating T cells sorted from approximately 6-day pre-transplant mixed lymphocyte reaction (GvH or HvG direction). CDR3 amino acids: CASSEGGLYEQYF. CDR3 nucleotides: TGTGCCAGCAGTGAAGGTGGCCTCTACGAGCAGTACTTC.